The 21 T cell receptor beta chains in this list originate from one sample, sequenced in a study of shared clonotypes between healthy human individuals. Naivety among CD8 cells was defined by CD45RO negativity and positive CCR7 selection, thereby excluding terminally differentiated effector memory CD45RA+ cells. Sequenced by immunoSEQ multiplex PCR; TCRdb stores in-frame clones only, minus some. The sample shows around 1.9 million clones, approximately 94% of them seen only once. Sequencing input: naive CD8+ T cells from PBMCs. The receptors were gathered from a man younger than 35 in good health. Some clones in this sample may be carry-over from other donors' samples.

Regarding this clone: The same CDR3 is also encoded by other DNA sequences in this sample. This chain uses TRBV5-1 with TRBJ1-1; no reliable D call. There are 11 residues in the CDR3. Trimming cost V 6 bases and J 4 bases, with 7 bases left between them. In germline, CDR1 is SGHRS, CDR2 YFSETQ. The CDR3 is CASMGGTEAFF. For the CDR3, the DNA is TGCGCCAGCATGGGCGGCACTGAAGCTTTCTTT.

The chain is built from TRBV5-6 and TRBJ2-1; 9 bases are shared with TRBD1. Germline-derived CDR1 and CDR2 are SGHDT and YYEEEE. The V segment lost 5 bases and the J segment 4 bases; nucleotides outside the gene matches: 16. The CDR3 has 18 residues. The CDR3 loop is CASSHAPGQGFNYNEQFF. CDR3 DNA sequence: TGTGCCAGCAGTCACGCCCCCGGACAGGGGTTTAATTACAATGAGCAGTTCTTC.

The chain is built from TRBV4-2 and TRBJ2-6; D is uncertain. Trimming shortened V by 1 base and J by 0 bases, and 7 bases separated the two germline ends. The CDR3 contains 16 residues. Germline CDR1 LGHNA, CDR2 YNFKEQ. CDR3 sequence reads: CASSQVLGSGANVLTF. CDR3 nucleotide sequence: TGTGCCAGCAGCCAAGTACTCGGCTCTGGGGCCAACGTCCTGACTTTC.

The chain joins TRBV11-2 to TRBJ1-4; D is uncertain. Trimming took 1 base from V and 3 from J, leaving 12 bases between them. CDR3 size: 16 residues. Germline loops: CDR1 SGHAT, CDR2 FQNNGV. CDR3 coding DNA: TGTGCCAGCAGCTTAGGATGGCGAGCATCTAATGAAAAACTGTTTTTT. Protein sequence: CASSLGWRASNEKLFF.

The chain recombines TRBV27 with TRBJ1-1; 8 bases align to TRBD1. Per the germline V gene, CDR1 is MNHEY and CDR2 is SMNVEV (reference sequence). After removal of 6 bases from V and 6 bases from J, the junction contained 12 bases not matched to a gene. The CDR3 is 15 amino acids. The CDR3 region is CASSQVIRDRSEAFF. CDR3 in DNA: TGTGCCAGCAGCCAAGTAATAAGGGACAGGTCTGAAGCTTTCTTT.

CDR3 in DNA: TGTGCCAGCAGTTTAAGGGAGGGAGACACTGAAGCTTTCTTT. Amino acids: CASSLREGDTEAFF. The chain employs TRBV28 and TRBJ1-1; D not resolved. The germline gives CDR1 MDHEN, CDR2 SYDVKM. Trimming shortened V by 2 bases and J by 3 bases, and 10 bases separated the two germline ends. This CDR3 is 14 amino acids long. The full variable domain, rest sourced from reference TRBV28 and TRBJ1-1, is DVKVTQSSRYLVKRTGEKVFLECVQDMDHENMFWYRQDPGLGLRLIYFSYDVKMKEKGDIPEGYSVSREKKERFSLILESASTNQTSMYLCASSLREGDTEAFFGQGTRLTVV.

J is TRBJ2-1 and V is TRBV5-6; the match to TRBD2 covers 8 bases. The CDR3 runs 15 residues. V lost 1 base, J lost 8 bases, and 8 bases stayed unmatched. CDR1 and CDR2 from the germline V gene are SGHDT and YYEEEE. This CDR3 is CASSLSAGRADEQFF. CDR3 sequence (DNA): TGTGCCAGCAGCTTGTCTGCCGGGAGGGCGGATGAGCAGTTCTTC.

The J gene is TRBJ2-2, the V gene TRBV19, with no clear D. CDR3 length: 15 amino acids. The V end lost 2 bases, the J end lost 4 bases, and 11 bases lay between the germline ends. Germline assignment: CDR1 LNHDA and CDR2 SQIVND (reference sequence). The CDR3 DNA reads TGTGCCAGTAGTATATTCTATCGGGCCACCGGGGAGCTGTTTTTT. This translates into CASSIFYRATGELFF.

The chain has TRBV7-2 and TRBJ2-1, with D possibly matching TRBD2 (6 bases). Germline assignment: CDR1 SGHTA and CDR2 FQGNSA. The CDR3 covers 15 residues. Trimming removed 0 bases from V and 8 bases from J, with 14 bases in between. CDR3 sequence reads: CASSLAGNRRDEQFF. In DNA, the CDR3 is TGTGCCAGCAGCTTAGCCGGTAATAGGAGGGATGAGCAGTTCTTC.

The rearrangement uses TRBV5-1 and TRBJ1-5; D gene unclear. Germline CDR1 reads SGHRS; CDR2 reads YFSETQ. V was pared by 1 base and J by 1 base, with 9 bases between. CDR3 length: 15 residues. DNA of the CDR3: TGCGCCAGCAGCTTGAGGAGACGGAGCAATCAGCCCCAGCATTTT. Translation gives CASSLRRRSNQPQHF.

The chain employs TRBV28 and TRBJ1-5; D possibly corresponds to TRBD1 (6 bases). Germline loops: CDR1 MDHEN, CDR2 SYDVKM. Trimming took 7 bases from V and 7 from J, leaving 26 bases between them. This CDR3 comprises 17 residues. CDR3 protein: CASKLEGTQGSKQPQHF. DNA of the CDR3: TGTGCCAGCAAACTCGAGGGGACACAAGGCTCCAAACAGCCCCAGCATTTT.

V usage is TRBV7-7 and J usage is TRBJ2-7; D is perhaps TRBD1 (6 bases). Per germline, CDR1 SSHAT and CDR2 FNYEAQ (reference sequence). Trimming removed 5 bases from V and 1 base from J, with 15 bases in between. This CDR3 spans 15 amino acids. The CDR3 loop is CASSPALDSSYEQYF. CDR3 sequence (DNA): TGTGCCAGCAGCCCGGCCCTGGACAGTTCCTACGAGCAGTACTTC.

V usage is TRBV18 and J usage is TRBJ1-4; no clear D. This CDR3 comprises 14 residues. Trimming took off 1 base at V and 8 bases at J, with 11 bases between the two ends. Looked up from germline, CDR1 is KGHSH and CDR2 is LQKENI. CDR3 DNA sequence: TGTGCCAGCTCACCACTCGGGGAGCGCGAAAAACTGTTTTTT. Protein: CASSPLGEREKLFF.

The chain joins TRBV4-1 to TRBJ2-7, with 12 bases fitting TRBD1. The CDR3 runs 17 residues. V lost 4 bases, J lost 3 bases, and 10 bases stayed unmatched. Germline V lookup: CDR1 MGHRA, CDR2 YSYEKL. The CDR3 nucleotides read TGCGCCAGCAGCCCCAAATTTGGGACAGGGGGCGACTACGAGCAGTACTTC. Its protein is CASSPKFGTGGDYEQYF.

V gene TRBV12-5 combines with J gene TRBJ2-1; the D gene is possibly TRBD1 (5 bases). V gave up 7 bases and J gave up 5 bases, with 12 bases separating them. The germline CDR1 and CDR2 sequences are LGHNT and FRNRAP. This CDR3 has 13 amino acids. The CDR3 coding sequence is TGTGCTAGTGCCGGAAAACAGGACAATGAGCAGTTCTTC. It yields the protein CASAGKQDNEQFF.

In its sample, this clone was seen once. The chain has TRBV7-2 and TRBJ1-2; TRBD1 might be the D (5 bases). Germline CDR1 SGHTA, CDR2 FQGNSA. This CDR3 region has 15 residues. V dropped 3 bases and J dropped 5 bases, with 16 bases sitting between them. CDR3 nucleotide sequence: TGTGCCAGCAGCTTTTTCTTACAGGCACCTTATGGCTACACCTTC. This sequence encodes CASSFFLQAPYGYTF.

As to this clone: The same CDR3 also results from other DNA sequences found in this sample. The J gene is TRBJ2-2, the V gene TRBV11-2; tentative D call: TRBD1 (6 bases). The V gene's germline CDR1 is SGHAT and CDR2 FQNNGV. There are 14 residues in the CDR3. V dropped 3 bases and J dropped 3 bases, with 8 bases sitting between them. CDR3 coding DNA: TGTGCCAGCAGCTTGGACAGTTACACCGGGGAGCTGTTTTTT. This gives the protein CASSLDSYTGELFF.

In regard to this clone: The same CDR3 is also encoded by other DNA sequences in this sample. DNA for the CDR3: TGTGCCAGCAGCCTAACCTTGAACACTGAAGCTTTCTTT. Translating gives CASSLTLNTEAFF. V and J are TRBV11-3 and TRBJ1-1; no definite D call. Germline V gene sequence: CDR1 SGHNT, CDR2 YENEEA. Trimming shortened V by 5 bases and J by 0 bases, and 7 bases separated the two germline ends. The CDR3 is 13 amino acids.

The chain carries TRBV9 and TRBJ2-2; D unclear. V was trimmed by 7 bases and J by 4 bases, leaving 14 bases between them. Germline CDR1 and CDR2: SGDLS and YYNGEE. The CDR3 totals 14 residues. CDR3 protein: CASGPRDFTGELFF. CDR3 DNA: TGTGCCAGCGGCCCTAGGGATTTCACCGGGGAGCTGTTTTTT.

The rearrangement uses TRBV19 and TRBJ1-4; no definite D call. Germline CDR1 is LNHDA and CDR2 is SQIVND (reference sequence). V lost 8 bases, J lost 4 bases, and 17 bases lay in between. CDR3 length: 15 amino acids. CDR3 DNA sequence: TGTGCCAGTGCCCCTGTTCGGGCGATTAATGAAAAACTGTTTTTT. Residues: CASAPVRAINEKLFF.

The rearrangement links TRBV29-1 to TRBJ2-1, with 10 bases aligning to TRBD1. The germline gives CDR1 SQVTM, CDR2 ANQGSEA. This CDR3 spans 14 amino acids. The CDR3 region has the DNA TGCACCGGGACAGGGGCCGGCCGAAACAATGAGCAGTTCTTC. Its protein is CTGTGAGRNNEQFF.